Listed below are T cell receptor beta chains from one sample, sequenced in a study of T-cell memory formation after mild COVID-19. TCRdb re-called the 5' RACE reads with MiXCR, one entry per CDR3 protein. The sample includes hundreds of thousands of distinct CDR3 sequences, less than 20% of them seen just once. The sample consisted of PBMCs or a T cell subset sorted from them (not recorded which). These receptors were taken from a man aged 18 to 35 who had mild COVID-19 (a few samples of this study predate the infection). Cell type and time point are not known. The CDR3 runs from the conserved cysteine through the conserved F or W. The D gene is left open where the match is weak. Clone size, where shown, is once, few, many, or a class for clones that have expanded.

D gene: NA
clone size: few
V gene: TRBV20-1
J gene: TRBJ2-5
CDR3 protein: CSASGPRPETQYF
CDR3 DNA: TGCAGTGCAAGTGGGCCTAGGCCGGAGACCCAGTACTTC

D gene: NA
clone size: few
V gene: TRBV29-1
J gene: TRBJ2-1
CDR3 protein: CSVAGIAYNEQFF
CDR3 DNA: TGCAGCGTTGCAGGCATAGCCTACAATGAGCAGTTCTTC

D gene: TRBD1
clone size: few
V gene: TRBV6-5
J gene: TRBJ1-3
CDR3 protein: CASSSGGHSGNTIYF
CDR3 DNA: TGTGCCAGCAGTTCAGGGGGCCACTCTGGAAACACCATATATTTT

D gene: NA
clone size: few
V gene: TRBV20-1
J gene: TRBJ2-4
CDR3 protein: CSARDPDRGESKNIQYF
CDR3 DNA: TGCAGTGCTAGAGATCCGGACCGAGGGGAAAGCAAAAACATTCAGTACTTC

D gene: NA
clone size: many
V gene: TRBV5-1
J gene: TRBJ2-2
CDR3 protein: CASSLSGANTGELFF
CDR3 DNA: TGCGCCAGCAGCTTATCCGGGGCAAACACCGGGGAGCTGTTTTTT

D gene: NA
clone size: few
V gene: TRBV3-1
J gene: TRBJ2-7
CDR3 protein: CASSQGGPYEQYF
CDR3 DNA: TGTGCCAGCAGCCAGGGGGGACCCTACGAGCAGTACTTC

D gene: TRBD2
clone size: few
V gene: TRBV7-3
J gene: TRBJ2-1
CDR3 protein: CASSRGGNSYNEQFF
CDR3 DNA: TGTGCCAGCAGCCGCGGGGGGAACTCCTACAATGAGCAGTTCTTC

D gene: TRBD2
clone size: NA
V gene: TRBV9
J gene: TRBJ2-3
CDR3 protein: CASSVSPRGVTADTQYF
CDR3 DNA: TGTGCCAGCAGCGTCTCCCCCCGGGGGGTGACCGCAGATACGCAGTATTTT

D gene: NA
clone size: NA
V gene: TRBV3-1
J gene: TRBJ1-5
CDR3 protein: CASSQAGRSNQPQHF
CDR3 DNA: TGTGCCAGCAGCCAAGCAGGTCGGAGCAATCAGCCCCAGCATTTT

D gene: TRBD2
clone size: few
V gene: TRBV5-4
J gene: TRBJ2-3
CDR3 protein: CASRAGVADTQYF
CDR3 DNA: TGTGCCAGCAGAGCGGGGGTGGCAGATACGCAGTATTTT

D gene: NA
clone size: many
V gene: TRBV7-2
J gene: TRBJ2-1
CDR3 protein: CASGGSLGNEQFF
CDR3 DNA: TGTGCCAGCGGGGGGTCCTTGGGGAATGAGCAGTTCTTC

D gene: NA
clone size: many
V gene: TRBV5-1
J gene: TRBJ2-5
CDR3 protein: CASSFGTPETQYF
CDR3 DNA: TGCGCCAGCAGCTTCGGGACGCCGGAGACCCAGTACTTC

D gene: NA
clone size: NA
V gene: TRBV2
J gene: TRBJ2-3
CDR3 protein: CASSVSLMVDTQYF
CDR3 DNA: TGTGCCAGCAGTGTTAGTCTAATGGTAGATACGCAGTATTTT

D gene: NA
clone size: NA
V gene: TRBV5-1
J gene: TRBJ2-7
CDR3 protein: CASSLNPRGSYEQYF
CDR3 DNA: TGCGCCAGCAGCCTTAACCCTCGGGGGTCCTACGAGCAGTACTTC

D gene: NA
clone size: NA
V gene: TRBV18
J gene: TRBJ1-6
CDR3 protein: CASSPLALGHNNSPLHF
CDR3 DNA: TGTGCCAGCTCACCCCTGGCGTTGGGGCATAATAATTCACCCCTCCACTTT

D gene: TRBD1
clone size: NA
V gene: TRBV7-2
J gene: TRBJ2-7
CDR3 protein: CASSLAGTGTYEQYF
CDR3 DNA: TGTGCCAGCAGCTTAGCGGGGACAGGGACCTACGAGCAGTACTTC

D gene: NA
clone size: NA
V gene: TRBV7-2
J gene: TRBJ2-7
CDR3 protein: CASSPSGAYEQYF
CDR3 DNA: TGTGCCAGCAGCCCCTCGGGGGCTTACGAGCAGTACTTC

D gene: NA
clone size: few
V gene: TRBV4-3
J gene: TRBJ1-3
CDR3 protein: CASSQEGGHSGNTIYF
CDR3 DNA: TGCGCCAGCAGCCAAGAGGGCGGGCACTCTGGAAACACCATATATTTT

D gene: TRBD1
clone size: few
V gene: TRBV12-3/TRBV12-4
J gene: TRBJ1-1
CDR3 protein: CASSPPGGHTEAFF
CDR3 DNA: TGTGCCAGCAGTCCTCCAGGGGGGCACACTGAAGCTTTCTTT

D gene: TRBD1
clone size: NA
V gene: TRBV7-2
J gene: TRBJ2-3
CDR3 protein: CASSPRTGGVPDTQYF
CDR3 DNA: TGTGCCAGCAGCCCTCGGACAGGGGGCGTCCCAGATACGCAGTATTTT

D gene: TRBD1
clone size: NA
V gene: TRBV3-1
J gene: TRBJ2-7
CDR3 protein: CASSRTGTDYEQYF
CDR3 DNA: TGTGCCAGCAGCCGAACCGGGACAGACTACGAGCAGTACTTC

D gene: NA
clone size: NA
V gene: TRBV4-1
J gene: TRBJ2-7
CDR3 protein: CASSQDPGVAGYEQYF
CDR3 DNA: TGCGCCAGCAGCCAAGACCCGGGCGTTGCTGGCTACGAGCAGTACTTC

D gene: NA
clone size: few
V gene: TRBV6-2/TRBV6-3
J gene: TRBJ1-2
CDR3 protein: CASSYPTDYYGYTF
CDR3 DNA: TGTGCCAGCAGCTACCCAACAGACTACTATGGCTACACCTTC

D gene: TRBD1
clone size: NA
V gene: TRBV28
J gene: TRBJ2-7
CDR3 protein: CASSLVQGARLYEQYF
CDR3 DNA: TGTGCCAGCAGTTTAGTACAGGGGGCGAGGCTCTACGAGCAGTACTTC

D gene: TRBD1
clone size: few
V gene: TRBV5-5
J gene: TRBJ1-1
CDR3 protein: CASSFDRDVAFF
CDR3 DNA: TGTGCCAGCAGCTTCGACAGGGACGTAGCTTTCTTT

D gene: NA
clone size: NA
V gene: TRBV27
J gene: TRBJ1-6
CDR3 protein: CASRWRRAFSPLHF
CDR3 DNA: TGTGCCAGCCGGTGGCGGAGGGCATTTTCACCCCTCCACTTT

D gene: NA
clone size: NA
V gene: TRBV6-6
J gene: TRBJ2-7
CDR3 protein: CASSYSDGSSYEQYF
CDR3 DNA: TGTGCCAGCAGTTACTCGGACGGGAGTTCCTACGAGCAGTACTTC

D gene: TRBD1
clone size: NA
V gene: TRBV15
J gene: TRBJ1-2
CDR3 protein: CATSRDRTGNGYTF
CDR3 DNA: TGTGCCACCAGCAGAGATCGGACAGGGAATGGCTACACCTTC

D gene: NA
clone size: many
V gene: TRBV6-2/TRBV6-3
J gene: TRBJ1-5
CDR3 protein: CASSYSIGGDGNQPQHF
CDR3 DNA: TGTGCCAGCAGTTACTCGATAGGAGGGGATGGCAATCAGCCCCAGCATTTT

D gene: TRBD1
clone size: NA
V gene: TRBV7-9
J gene: TRBJ2-2
CDR3 protein: CASSPDRINRNTGELFF
CDR3 DNA: TGTGCCAGCAGCCCGGACAGGATCAATAGGAACACCGGGGAGCTGTTTTTT

D gene: TRBD2
clone size: NA
V gene: TRBV18
J gene: TRBJ2-5
CDR3 protein: CASSPRTGGSFEETQYF
CDR3 DNA: TGTGCCAGCTCACCACGTACGGGGGGGTCCTTTGAAGAGACCCAGTACTTC

D gene: NA
clone size: few
V gene: TRBV7-9
J gene: TRBJ2-3
CDR3 protein: CASSLAVWGGTDTQYF
CDR3 DNA: TGTGCCAGCAGCTTGGCCGTGTGGGGAGGCACAGATACGCAGTATTTT

D gene: NA
clone size: NA
V gene: TRBV5-1
J gene: TRBJ1-1
CDR3 protein: CASSSETRTEAFF
CDR3 DNA: TGCGCCAGCAGCTCCGAAACGCGAACTGAAGCTTTCTTT

D gene: NA
clone size: few
V gene: TRBV19
J gene: TRBJ2-1
CDR3 protein: CASSIDAASSYNEQFF
CDR3 DNA: TGTGCCAGTAGTATAGATGCGGCTAGCTCCTACAATGAGCAGTTCTTC

D gene: TRBD1
clone size: NA
V gene: TRBV7-9
J gene: TRBJ2-3
CDR3 protein: CATSDRGATDTQYF
CDR3 DNA: TGTGCCACGTCCGACAGGGGGGCCACAGATACGCAGTATTTT

D gene: NA
clone size: NA
V gene: TRBV28
J gene: TRBJ1-2
CDR3 protein: CASRARDSYGYTF
CDR3 DNA: TGTGCCAGCAGGGCCAGAGATAGCTATGGCTACACCTTC

D gene: NA
clone size: many
V gene: TRBV5-1
J gene: TRBJ2-5
CDR3 protein: CASSLDQGTETQYF
CDR3 DNA: TGCGCCAGCAGCTTGGATCAGGGTACAGAGACCCAGTACTTC

D gene: TRBD2
clone size: NA
V gene: TRBV7-8
J gene: TRBJ2-3
CDR3 protein: CASSWVAGESTDTQYF
CDR3 DNA: TGTGCCAGCAGCTGGGTAGCGGGGGAAAGCACAGATACGCAGTATTTT

D gene: NA
clone size: NA
V gene: TRBV7-9
J gene: TRBJ2-2
CDR3 protein: CASSLEGSGELFF
CDR3 DNA: TGTGCCAGCAGCTTAGAAGGGTCCGGGGAGCTGTTTTTT

D gene: NA
clone size: few
V gene: TRBV27
J gene: TRBJ1-2
CDR3 protein: CASGPARGRRPEGGYTF
CDR3 DNA: TGTGCCAGCGGCCCGGCGAGGGGGAGGCGTCCCGAGGGCGGCTACACCTTC

D gene: TRBD1
clone size: few
V gene: TRBV6-2/TRBV6-3
J gene: TRBJ2-2
CDR3 protein: CASRIPGQGNTGELFF
CDR3 DNA: TGTGCCAGCAGGATTCCGGGACAGGGTAACACCGGGGAGCTGTTTTTT

D gene: NA
clone size: NA
V gene: TRBV20-1
J gene: TRBJ2-3
CDR3 protein: CSARNPGLADTDTQYF
CDR3 DNA: TGCAGTGCTAGAAATCCGGGACTCGCAGACACAGATACGCAGTATTTT